One and the same sample provided the 8 T cell receptor beta chains below, sequenced in a study of control samples from healthy donors and cancer patients. The table came from immunoSEQ multiplex PCR; TCRdb's copy has only in-frame clones and leaves some out. The sample records some 100,000 clones, roughly nine tenths being singletons. Sequencing used blood. These receptors came from a human donor in good health. The donor label of this sample is uncertain.

This clone has just a few counts. The rearrangement joins TRBV7-9 to TRBJ1-5; D perhaps matches TRBD1 (5 bases). The germline CDR1 and CDR2 sequences are SEHNR and FQNEAQ (reference sequence). The CDR3 covers 14 residues. Trimming cost V 5 bases and J 6 bases, with 14 bases left between them. The CDR3 spells CASSEAEGSQPQHF. The CDR3 region has the DNA TGTGCCAGCAGCGAGGCGGAGGGGTCTCAGCCCCAGCATTTT.

This clone turned up a few times. The rearrangement links TRBV5-5 to TRBJ1-2; possible D gene TRBD1, 6 bases. The CDR3 spans 14 residues. Looked up from germline, CDR1 is SGHKS and CDR2 is YYEKEE (reference sequence). With 1 base removed from V and 4 bases from J, the gap between germline ends came to 11 bases. Written as DNA, the CDR3 is TGTGCCAGCAGCTTGACGGGGGGCCTCTATGGCTACACCTTC. Protein sequence: CASSLTGGLYGYTF.

The rearrangement joins TRBV2 to TRBJ2-4; weak D call: TRBD1 (6 bases). Germline values: CDR1 SNHLY, CDR2 FYNNEI. This CDR3 is built from 17 residues. V lost 6 bases and J 0 bases, leaving 18 bases between the germline ends. The CDR3 sequence is CASRGRWGREAKNIQYF. In DNA, the CDR3 is TGTGCCAGCAGGGGAAGATGGGGGCGAGAAGCCAAAAACATTCAGTACTTC.

This chain joins TRBV7-2 and TRBJ1-1; D call uncertain. Trimming pared 3 bases from V and 7 bases from J, leaving 12 bases between. Germline CDR1 and CDR2: SGHTA and FQGNSA. The CDR3 consists of 13 residues. CDR3 sequence (DNA): TGTGCCAGCAGCTTGGAGATTCCGGGTGAAGCTTTCTTT. Its protein product is CASSLEIPGEAFF.

This chain links TRBV30 with TRBJ2-2; D gene unclear. The CDR3 is 13 amino acids. Germline CDR1 and CDR2: GTSNPN and SVGIG (reference sequence). Trimming cost V 0 bases and J 9 bases, with 11 bases left between them. The CDR3 reads CAWSVQSPRELFF. As DNA, the CDR3 is TGTGCCTGGAGTGTACAATCGCCCCGGGAGCTGTTTTTT.

This chain links TRBV9 with TRBJ2-2; 8 bases agree with TRBD1. V gave up 4 bases and J gave up 0 bases; unmatched junction bases: 8. The CDR3 covers 17 residues. CDR1 is SGDLS and CDR2 is YYNGEE in the germline V gene. This chain's CDR3 is CASSLPVTGANTGELFF. In DNA, the CDR3 is TGTGCCAGCAGCCTCCCGGTGACAGGGGCGAACACCGGGGAGCTGTTTTTT.

The CDR3 here is CASSEAGGALVRTQHF. In DNA, the CDR3 is TGTGCCAGCAGTGAAGCGGGGGGGGCTTTAGTTCGGACCCAGCATTTT. The gene calls are TRBV2 and TRBJ1-5; D possibly corresponds to TRBD1 (6 bases). The length of the CDR3 is 16 residues. V lost 0 bases to trimming and J lost 11 bases, with 20 bases between them. Germline V lookup: CDR1 SNHLY, CDR2 FYNNEI.

This chain links TRBV27 with TRBJ2-2; 7 positions match TRBD1. The ends lost 0 bases at V and 7 bases at J; junction bases unmatched: 11. This CDR3 comprises 17 residues. Germline V CDR1 and CDR2: MNHEY, SMNVEV (reference sequence). The CDR3 DNA is TGTGCCAGCAGTTTATCCTACACCCCGACAGGGCGCGGGGAGCTGTTTTTT. This sequence encodes CASSLSYTPTGRGELFF.